A selection of T cell receptor beta chains follows, all from one sample in a study of long-term antiretroviral therapy in people with HIV. Profiling relied on immunoSEQ multiplex PCR, and the TCRdb table lists in-frame clones only, not all of them. The repertoire holds more than 25,000 clones, roughly 92% seen once, with 5.5% to 7% in the top ten. This specimen was unsorted PBMCs, taken about 6.7 years after starting antiretroviral therapy. These receptors were obtained from a woman aged 40 to 55 with HIV. Both conserved end residues are part of each CDR3. The D gene is left open where the match is weak. Part of the rows lack a size; the others show once, few, many or a class for expanded clones.

clone_size d_call j_call v_call cdr3_nt cdr3_aa
. . TRBJ1-1 TRBV19 TGTGCCAGTAGCACTCGGACTGAAGCTTTCTTT CASSTRTEAFF
. . TRBJ2-7 TRBV5-1 TGCGCCAGCAGCTTGGATACGACGGTTTCCTACGAGCAGTACTTC CASSLDTTVSYEQYF
. . TRBJ1-1 TRBV7-9 TGTGCCAGCAGCTCAACAGGGTACGCTGAAGCTTTCTTT CASSSTGYAEAFF
. TRBD1 TRBJ1-5 TRBV9 TGTGCCAGCAGCGTAGCGGAACAGGGGGGCAATCAGCCCCAGCATTTT CASSVAEQGGNQPQHF
. . TRBJ2-1 TRBV7-2 TGTGCCAGCAGCTCCGCCGAGAGGCTTCCGTTCTTC CASSSAERLPFF
few . TRBJ1-6 TRBV5-1 TGCGCCAGCAGCTTAGACAGAGGTAATTCACCCCTCCACTTT CASSLDRGNSPLHF
. . TRBJ2-7 TRBV5-1 TGCGCCAGCAGCAAGCCAGGGGCTTACGAGCAGTACTTC CASSKPGAYEQYF
. . TRBJ2-1 TRBV7-2 TGTGCCAGCAGCTTAGGGTCGGGCGGGGGCCTCAATGAGCAGTTCTTC CASSLGSGGGLNEQFF
. . TRBJ2-1 TRBV10-1 TGCGCCAGCAGTCCGATCGCTTCTCGGGACAATGAGCAGTTCTTC CASSPIASRDNEQFF
. . TRBJ2-7 TRBV27 TGTGCCAGCAGTTTAACGTCCGGGCTCTACGAGCAGTACTTC CASSLTSGLYEQYF
. TRBD1 TRBJ2-5 TRBV4-3 TGCGCCAGCGGAGGAGACAGGGCAAGCGAGACCCAGTACTTC CASGGDRASETQYF
. . TRBJ2-7 TRBV10-3 TGTGCCATCAGTGAAAGGGGCATTGACGAGCAGTACTTC CAISERGIDEQYF
once . TRBJ1-1 TRBV11-2 TGTGCCAGCAGCTTAGCGCGGACAGTGAACACTGAAGCTTTCTTT CASSLARTVNTEAFF
few TRBD1 TRBJ2-7 TRBV19 TGTGCCAGTAGTATCGGGACAGCCTCTAGCTCCTACGAGCAGTACTTC CASSIGTASSSYEQYF
once TRBD2 TRBJ2-7 TRBV5-1 TGCGCCAGCAGCTTGGGTTCTAGCGGGGGGCCCACCGCCGAGCAGTACTTC CASSLGSSGGPTAEQYF
. . TRBJ1-2 TRBV18 TGTGCCAGCTCACCAAATTCGGCTAGCCGGACCTATGGCTACACCTTC CASSPNSASRTYGYTF
. . TRBJ1-5 TRBV15 TGTGCCACCAGCAGAGACCCAGAGAATCAGCCCCAGCATTTT CATSRDPENQPQHF
once TRBD1 TRBJ1-5 TRBV29-1 TGCAGCGTTGGGGAGGGGGCAGAGCAGCCCCAGCATTTT CSVGEGAEQPQHF
. TRBD1 TRBJ2-2 TRBV2 TGTGCCAGCAGCCAAACAGGGGGACCCCTGAACACCGGGGAGCTGTTTTTT CASSQTGGPLNTGELFF
. . TRBJ1-2 TRBV14 TGTGCCAGCAGCCAAAATCCAGTAGCGGCTAGGACCTTC CASSQNPVAARTF
. . TRBJ1-2 TRBV27 TGTGCCAGCAGTCTCGGGACCGATCCCTATGGCTACACCTTC CASSLGTDPYGYTF
. . TRBJ2-6 TRBV2 TGTGCCAGCAGTGAAAATAGGGCCGGACCCTCTGGGGCCAACGTCCTGACTTTC CASSENRAGPSGANVLTF
. . TRBJ2-2 TRBV10-1 TGCGCCAGCAGTGAGTCAGAGGGGCGCGACACCGGGGAGCTGTTTTTT CASSESEGRDTGELFF
. TRBD1 TRBJ2-3 TRBV18 TGTGCCAGCTCACAGGGACAGGAGGGTACGCAGTATTTT CASSQGQEGTQYF
. TRBD1 TRBJ2-3 TRBV5-1 TGCGCCAGCAGCCAGGGACAGGGGGGCGATACGCAGTATTTT CASSQGQGGDTQYF
. . TRBJ1-2 TRBV30 TGTGCCTGGAGTCAAGGGGAAGGGATTTATGGCTACACCTTC CAWSQGEGIYGYTF
. . TRBJ2-5 TRBV13 TGTGCCAGCAGCATAAGAAGGGGTCAAGAGACCCAGTACTTC CASSIRRGQETQYF
. TRBD1 TRBJ2-5 TRBV2 TGTGCCAGCAGTGATCTAGGACAGGGGATAGAGACCCAGTACTTC CASSDLGQGIETQYF
few . TRBJ1-2 TRBV2 TGTGCCTCCGGGGGGGCGTGGGGCTACACCTTC CASGGAWGYTF
. TRBD1 TRBJ1-2 TRBV6-1 TGTGCCAGCAGTGAACAACGGACAGGGGTGGACTATGGCTACACCTTC CASSEQRTGVDYGYTF
. . TRBJ1-5 TRBV7-2 TGTGCCAGCAGCTTAGACCCGGGGGGCAATCAGCCCCAGCATTTT CASSLDPGGNQPQHF
. . TRBJ2-1 TRBV5-8 TGTGCCAGCAGCTGGGGGCCCGGGGCCGCGGTCGGGGAGCAGTTCTTC CASSWGPGAAVGEQFF
. . TRBJ1-3 TRBV11-2 TGTGCCAGCAGCTTAGTCTTGGGAAACACCATATATTTT CASSLVLGNTIYF
. . TRBJ2-3 TRBV5-1 TGCGCCAGCAGCTTGGCGGGAGACCGCACAGATACGCAGTATTTT CASSLAGDRTDTQYF
few TRBD1 TRBJ1-1 TRBV7-9 TGTGCCAGCAGCTTGGGACAGACTATGAACACTGAAGCTTTCTTT CASSLGQTMNTEAFF
once . TRBJ1-2 TRBV19 TGTGCCAGTAGTCCAAGCAGGGCCCTGGACTCTGGCTACACCTTC CASSPSRALDSGYTF
. TRBD2 TRBJ2-3 TRBV5-6 TGTGCCAGCAGCTTGTTGCTAGCGGGGAGCACAGATACGCAGTATTTT CASSLLLAGSTDTQYF
. . TRBJ2-7 TRBV25-1 TGTGCCAGCAGTGATACCGTCCTATTCTACGAGCAGTACTTC CASSDTVLFYEQYF
. . TRBJ1-2 TRBV28 TGTGCCAGCAGTTTATCCGGATATGGCTACACCTTC CASSLSGYGYTF
. TRBD1 TRBJ2-5 TRBV10-3 TGTGCCATCAGTACACAACAGGGGGCCCAAGAGACCCAGTACTTC CAISTQQGAQETQYF
. . TRBJ2-7 TRBV7-6 TGTGCCAGCAGCCCACCGGGGCAGGAGACCTCCTACGAGCAGTACTTC CASSPPGQETSYEQYF
. TRBD1 TRBJ2-2 TRBV11-3 TGTGCCAGCAGCTCCTTTTTAACAGGGGGAGGCCCGAACACCGGGGAGCTGTTTTTT CASSSFLTGGGPNTGELFF
. TRBD2 TRBJ2-7 TRBV29-1 TGCAGCGTTGAAGGGACTAGCGGGGGGGGCCTCTACGAGCAGTACTTC CSVEGTSGGGLYEQYF
. TRBD1 TRBJ1-1 TRBV30 TGTGCCTGGAGTCGGTCCGGGACAGGGGCTGAAGCTTTCTTT CAWSRSGTGAEAFF
. . TRBJ2-3 TRBV10-3 TGTGCCATCAGTGAGAAGGCCAGCAGAACAGATACGCAGTATTTT CAISEKASRTDTQYF
. . TRBJ1-5 TRBV19 TGTGCCAGTAGTATAAGTAGGACTTGGGGGAATAGCAATCAGCCCCAGCATTTT CASSISRTWGNSNQPQHF
. . TRBJ2-7 TRBV5-1 TGCGCCAGCAGCTTCACGCCGTGGGGGGAGCAGTACTTC CASSFTPWGEQYF
. . TRBJ2-7 TRBV5-1 TGCGCCAGCAGCTTGAGCGGCACCGGGGAGCAGTACTTC CASSLSGTGEQYF
. TRBD2 TRBJ2-3 TRBV7-2 TGTGCCAGCAGCTGGGAGGGGTCATCCTTCACAGATACGCAGTATTTT CASSWEGSSFTDTQYF
. . TRBJ1-1 TRBV19 TGTGCCAGTAGTATTCCGACTCTGAACACTGAAGCTTTCTTT CASSIPTLNTEAFF
. . TRBJ1-2 TRBV27 TGTGCCAGTATGCCCATAGGAGGGGGGAGAGATGGCTACACCTTC CASMPIGGGRDGYTF